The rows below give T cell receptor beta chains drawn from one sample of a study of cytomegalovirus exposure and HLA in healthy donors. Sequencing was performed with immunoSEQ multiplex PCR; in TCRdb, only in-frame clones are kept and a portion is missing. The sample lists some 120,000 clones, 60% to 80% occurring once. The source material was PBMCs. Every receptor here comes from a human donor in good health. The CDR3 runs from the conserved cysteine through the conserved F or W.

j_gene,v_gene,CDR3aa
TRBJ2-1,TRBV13,CASSAGVRQSTYNEQFF
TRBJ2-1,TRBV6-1,CASGRAVSSYNEQFF
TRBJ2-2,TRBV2,CASKRALIANTGELFF
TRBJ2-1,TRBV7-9,CASSLGGRSARLGEQFF
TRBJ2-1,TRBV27,CASSNTGGKYNEQFF
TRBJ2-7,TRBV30,CAWDRGGSYEQYF
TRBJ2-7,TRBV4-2,CASSPSRSYEQYF
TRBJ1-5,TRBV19,CATGGPRQPQHF
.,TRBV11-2,CASSLVPGLLNEQYF
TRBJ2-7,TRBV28,CASSFSIGGGEQYF
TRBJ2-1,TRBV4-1,CASSPQGTSGSWNEQFF
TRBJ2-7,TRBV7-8,CASSLERYSYEQYF
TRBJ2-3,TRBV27,CASSLREGPDTQYF
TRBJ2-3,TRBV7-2,CASSFVLAGGRRDTQYF
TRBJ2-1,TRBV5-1,CASSAGLGGYEQFF
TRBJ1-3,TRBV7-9,CAINRDNSGNTIYF
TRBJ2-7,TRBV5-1,CASSPGPTAGEQYF
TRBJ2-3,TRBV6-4,CASSDGEVNTDTQYF
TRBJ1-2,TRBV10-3,CAISGDRGGYGYTF
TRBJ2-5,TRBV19,CASSIRGAKQETQYF
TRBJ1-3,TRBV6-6,CASHQGGGNTIYF
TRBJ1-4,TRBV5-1,CASSLLTPGQANEKLFF
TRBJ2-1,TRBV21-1,CASTLTEIYNEQFF
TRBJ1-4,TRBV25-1,CASSQSRAGEKLFF
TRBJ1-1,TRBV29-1,CSVEVGAAFTEAFF
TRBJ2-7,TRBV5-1,CASSPWGGRTYEQYF
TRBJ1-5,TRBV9,CASSVGGLNNQPQHF
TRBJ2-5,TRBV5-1,CASSYQQARETQYF
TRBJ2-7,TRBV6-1,CASSEDRAYEQYF
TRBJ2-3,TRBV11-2,CASSINRGDTQYF
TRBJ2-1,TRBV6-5,CASSYGIVGLVDEQFF
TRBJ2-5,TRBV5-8,CASSLSGDWGVETQYF
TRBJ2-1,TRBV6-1,CASSEVFEGGQFF
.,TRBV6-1,CASSEAGTDYEQYF
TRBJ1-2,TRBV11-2,CASSQDRDDGYTF
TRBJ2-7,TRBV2,CASSEVGFSSYEQYF
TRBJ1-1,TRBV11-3,CASSLERGTEAFF
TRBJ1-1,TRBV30,CAWGQGSGTEAFF
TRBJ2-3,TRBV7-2,CASSFRLGGSTDTQYF
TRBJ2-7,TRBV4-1,CASSHGQGVVYEQYF
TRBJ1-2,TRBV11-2,CASSLDEAVIFKDGYTF
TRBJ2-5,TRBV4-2,CASSSGDRGAKETQYF
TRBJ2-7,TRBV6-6,CASMSTGGLYEQYF
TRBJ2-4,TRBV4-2,CASSQDWPDIQYF
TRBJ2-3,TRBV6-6,CASSSSGDTQYF
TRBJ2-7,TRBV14,CASSQGATGVEQYF
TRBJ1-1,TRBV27,CASRTGGRTEAFF
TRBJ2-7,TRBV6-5,CASSYTTTGTTYEQYF
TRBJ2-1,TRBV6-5,CASRGLAGGYGEQFF
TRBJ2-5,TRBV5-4,CASSRTGMVVGETQYF
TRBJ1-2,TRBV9,CASSARGGGGEGYTF
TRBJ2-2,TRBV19,CASSTPGADKTGELFF
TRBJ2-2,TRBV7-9,CSSSLSDRGPTGELFF
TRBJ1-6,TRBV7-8,CASSTDPTGNNSPLHF